What follows are 25 T cell receptor beta chains derived from one specimen sequenced in a study of CD8+ T cells in alopecia areata. Extracted from the samples, RNA was reverse transcribed into cDNA to serve as the sequencing template. The protocol was immunoSEQ multiplex PCR, while the TCRdb copy is restricted to in-frame clones and leaves out a portion. The sample has 100,000 to 150,000 clones, 55% to 70% seen once. The specimen sequenced was CD4+ T cells sorted from blood. These receptors were taken from a human donor in good health.

Concerning this clone: The sample contains more than one DNA sequence encoding this CDR3. The genes are TRBV2 and TRBJ2-1; no clear D gene. CDR3 length: 11 amino acids. Trimming removed 6 bases from V and 4 bases from J, with 4 bases in between. Looked up from germline, CDR1 is SNHLY and CDR2 is FYNNEI. The CDR3 DNA sequence: TGTGCCAGCAGCGGATACAATGAGCAGTTCTTC. Protein: CASSGYNEQFF.

The rearrangement links TRBV10-3 to TRBJ1-2, with a tentative D call TRBD1 (5 bases). CDR1 ENHRY and CDR2 SYGVKD come from the germline V gene. The V end was cut by 7 bases, the J end by 4 bases, with 16 bases between. The CDR3 loop spans 14 amino acids. This CDR3 is CAINFSGAGYGYTF. CDR3 DNA sequence: TGTGCCATCAATTTTTCCGGGGCCGGCTATGGCTACACCTTC.

This rearrangement joins TRBV4-1 to TRBJ1-5; 11 bases fit TRBD1. CDR1 and CDR2 from the germline V gene are MGHRA and YSYEKL. There are 18 residues in the CDR3. After removal of 3 bases from V and 4 bases from J, the junction contained 11 bases not matched to a gene. CDR3 amino acids: CASSQGQGVSIGNQPQHF. The CDR3 DNA sequence: TGCGCCAGCAGCCAGGGACAGGGGGTATCGATAGGGAATCAGCCCCAGCATTTT.

The rearrangement joins TRBV5-6 to TRBJ2-1; 8 bases agree with TRBD1. This CDR3 has 16 amino acids. V shed 4 bases and J 2 bases; nucleotides not matched to a gene: 8. Germline V gives CDR1 SGHDT, CDR2 YYEEEE. CDR3 loop: CASSGPGTGTYNEQFF. CDR3 nucleotide sequence: TGTGCCAGCAGCGGACCCGGGACAGGCACCTACAATGAGCAGTTCTTC.

V and J are TRBV9 and TRBJ2-7, with TRBD1 as a possible D gene (6 bases). In germline, CDR1 is SGDLS, CDR2 YYNGEE. This CDR3 is 15 amino acids long. Trimming removed 3 bases from V and 3 bases from J, with 16 bases in between. The CDR3, as DNA: TGTGCCAGCAGCGCACAGGGAGCCGGATACTACGAGCAGTACTTC. This sequence encodes CASSAQGAGYYEQYF. Drawing the rest from reference TRBV9 and TRBJ2-7, the complete variable domain is DSGVTQTPKHLITATGQRVTLRCSPRSGDLSVYWYQQSLDQGLQFLIQYYNGEERAKGNILERFSAQQFPDLHSELNLSSLELGDSALYFCASSAQGAGYYEQYFGPGTRLTVT.

A few counts support this clone. This chain joins TRBV7-2 and TRBJ2-3; 9 nucleotides match TRBD2. The CDR3 runs to 14 residues. Germline trimming cut 7 bases from V and 4 bases from J; bases unmatched to any gene: 6. Germline loops: CDR1 SGHTA, CDR2 FQGNSA. This chain's CDR3 is CASTGRGGPDTQYF. The CDR3 bases are TGTGCCAGCACTGGGCGGGGGGGCCCAGATACGCAGTATTTT.

The chain employs TRBV30 and TRBJ2-7; 7 positions agree with TRBD1. The CDR3 runs to 13 residues. V lost 5 bases to trimming and J lost 3 bases; unmatched junction nucleotides: 7. Germline loops: CDR1 GTSNPN, CDR2 SVGIG (reference sequence). CDR3 sequence: CAWSGTDYYEQYF. CDR3 nucleotide sequence: TGTGCCTGGTCCGGGACAGACTACTACGAGCAGTACTTC. The full variable domain, completed using reference TRBV30 and TRBJ2-7, is SQTIHQWPATLVQPVGSPLSLECTVEGTSNPNLYWYRQAAGRGLQLLFYSVGIGQISSEVPQNLSASRPQDRQFILSSKKLLLSDSGFYLCAWSGTDYYEQYFGPGTRLTVT.

The chain employs TRBV11-2 and TRBJ2-3, with D hard to call. V lost 5 bases to trimming and J lost 2 bases, with 5 bases between them. Germline assignment: CDR1 SGHAT and CDR2 FQNNGV. The CDR3 is 12 amino acids. CDR3: CASSTYTDTQYF. CDR3 nucleotide sequence: TGTGCCAGCAGCACATACACAGATACGCAGTATTTT.

The gene calls are TRBV11-2 and TRBJ2-7; the D gene is possibly TRBD1 (7 bases). The CDR3 spans 14 residues. Germline CDR1 SGHAT, CDR2 FQNNGV. The V end lost 1 base, the J end lost 6 bases, and 13 bases lay between the germline ends. CDR3 amino acids: CASSLGSGGSEQYF. CDR3 DNA sequence: TGTGCCAGCAGCTTAGGATCAGGGGGGAGCGAGCAGTACTTC.

This chain links TRBV9 with TRBJ2-2, with a tentative D call TRBD1 (6 bases). The germline V gene has CDR1 SGDLS and CDR2 YYNGEE. The ends were cut back, 6 bases at V and 0 bases at J, with 15 bases in the middle. The CDR3 runs to 16 residues. CDR3: CASTMSGGPNTGELFF. For the CDR3, the DNA is TGTGCCAGCACCATGAGTGGGGGCCCGAACACCGGGGAGCTGTTTTTT.

This clone has only a few counts. The V gene is TRBV11-2, the J gene TRBJ2-3; no definite D call. Germline CDR1 reads SGHAT; CDR2 reads FQNNGV. The CDR3 sequence is 12 residues long. The ends were cut back, 4 bases at V and 6 bases at J, with 8 bases in the middle. The CDR3 loop is CASSYGPDTQYF. As DNA, the CDR3 is TGTGCCAGCAGCTATGGGCCCGATACGCAGTATTTT.

The chain employs TRBV29-1 and TRBJ2-1; D tentatively reads TRBD1 or TRBD2 (5 bases each). The CDR3 is 13 amino acids. CDR1 SQVTM and CDR2 ANQGSEA come from the germline V gene. The CDR3 DNA sequence: TGCACCACCGGGGCGGAGCCTTACAATGAGCAGTTCTTC. It encodes CTTGAEPYNEQFF.

In this sample, this clone turned up a few times. V gene TRBV11-2 combines with J gene TRBJ2-5, with 9 bases that match TRBD2. V lost 0 bases to trimming and J lost 5 bases; unmatched junction nucleotides: 7. This CDR3 is 16 amino acids long. Germline lookup yields CDR1 SGHAT and CDR2 FQNNGV. In DNA, the CDR3 is TGTGCCAGCAGCTTAGACGGTAGCGGGGGCGAGGAGACCCAGTACTTC. Amino acid sequence: CASSLDGSGGEETQYF.

V and J are TRBV5-8 and TRBJ1-1, with D maybe TRBD1 (6 bases). V lost 3 bases and J 4 bases, leaving 19 bases between the germline ends. CDR1 is SGHTS, CDR2 YDEGEE, per germline. CDR3 length: 16 residues. Here the CDR3 DNA reads TGTGCCAGCAGCTCCGGACAGATTGAATGGGGCACTGAAGCTTTCTTT. Protein: CASSSGQIEWGTEAFF.

The chain combines TRBV7-2 with TRBJ2-5; possibly TRBD1 for D (5 bases). The CDR3 extends over 14 amino acids. The germline V gene encodes CDR1 SGHTA and CDR2 FQGNSA. V was clipped by 5 bases and J by 0 bases, with 10 bases between them. This CDR3 is CASSVGLHQETQYF. The CDR3 DNA reads TGTGCCAGCAGCGTGGGGCTCCACCAAGAGACCCAGTACTTC.

The genes are TRBV5-4 and TRBJ1-1, with D unresolved. Germline V gene sequence: CDR1 SGHNT, CDR2 YYREEE (reference sequence). The CDR3 is 16 amino acids. V was cut by 0 bases and J by 1 base, with 13 bases left in between. The CDR3, as DNA: TGTGCCAGCAGCTTGGATCCTATCCGGTCGAACACTGAAGCTTTCTTT. This gives the protein CASSLDPIRSNTEAFF.

This rearrangement joins TRBV7-3 to TRBJ2-7; D is ambiguous. This CDR3 is built from 15 residues. Germline CDR1 is SGHTA and CDR2 is FQGTGA. Trimming took 5 bases from V and 6 from J, leaving 20 bases between them. CDR3 sequence: CASSPRNLQDGEQYF. CDR3 DNA sequence: TGTGCCAGCAGCCCCAGGAACCTCCAGGACGGCGAGCAGTACTTC.

The V gene is TRBV5-1, the J gene TRBJ1-6; the D is unclear. This CDR3 region has 16 residues. The V end was cut by 0 bases, the J end by 3 bases, with 10 bases between. Looked up from germline, CDR1 is SGHRS and CDR2 is YFSETQ. The CDR3 is CASSLAGTVYNSPLHF. The CDR3 DNA follows: TGCGCCAGCAGCTTGGCCGGAACAGTCTATAATTCACCCCTCCACTTT.

The J gene is TRBJ2-3, the V gene TRBV19; D is perhaps TRBD2 (5 bases). The germline CDR1 and CDR2 sequences are LNHDA and SQIVND (reference sequence). Trimming left V 8 bases short and J 7 bases short, with 10 bases between. CDR3 size: 11 residues. CDR3 sequence reads: CASRAGNTQYF. The DNA of the CDR3 is TGTGCCAGTCGGGCCGGGAATACGCAGTATTTT. The variable domain in full, completed from reference TRBV19 and TRBJ2-3, reads DGGITQSPKYLFRKEGQNVTLSCEQNLNHDAMYWYRQDPGQGLRLIYYSQIVNDFQKGDIAEGYSVSREKKESFPLTVTSAQKNPTAFYLCASRAGNTQYFGPGTRLTVL.

The chain uses TRBV6-5 and TRBJ2-3; a weak D match, TRBD1 (5 bases). Deletions cut 5 bases from V and 4 bases from J, with 10 bases between. The CDR3 is made up of 13 amino acids. CDR1 is MNHEY and CDR2 is SVGAGI in the germline V gene. The CDR3 DNA follows: TGTGCCAGCAGTCGACAGTTTTCAGATACGCAGTATTTT. Its protein is CASSRQFSDTQYF.

Comments on this clone: The junction departs from germline at one end; a sequencing error may be responsible. V and J are TRBV10-3 and TRBJ2-7, with 7 bases identical to TRBD2. The CDR3 spans 11 residues. Germline-derived CDR1 and CDR2 are ENHRY and SYGVKD. CDR3 sequence (DNA): TGTGCCATCAGTGATGGGACTACCCCGACCTTC. It encodes CAISDGTTPTF.

The chain carries TRBV5-6 and TRBJ1-1; 9 positions match TRBD1. The ends lost 3 bases at V and 0 bases at J; junction bases unmatched: 9. Germline V lookup: CDR1 SGHDT, CDR2 YYEEEE. CDR3 length: 17 residues. CDR3 in DNA: TGTGCCAGCAGCTCTACCCGACAGGGGGGGATGAACACTGAAGCTTTCTTT. Translating it yields CASSSTRQGGMNTEAFF.

The V call is TRBV4-1, the J call TRBJ1-2; D possibly corresponds to TRBD1 (5 bases). This CDR3 has 13 amino acids. V shed 1 base and J shed 8 bases, with 11 bases lying between them. CDR1 is MGHRA, CDR2 YSYEKL, per germline. The CDR3 sequence is CASSQVGLGGYTF. In nucleotides, the CDR3 is TGCGCCAGCAGCCAAGTGGGACTAGGGGGCTACACCTTC.

The chain recombines TRBV6-5 with TRBJ1-2; D is unclear. V was pared by 8 bases and J by 2 bases, with 15 bases between. The CDR3 length is 14 residues. CDR1 is MNHEY, CDR2 SVGAGI, per germline. In DNA form, the CDR3 reads TGTGCCAGCCGCCGTGGCGGTGTCAACTATGGCTACACCTTC. Amino acids: CASRRGGVNYGYTF.

This clone was seen only once. This chain connects TRBV5-1 to TRBJ2-5; tentative D call: TRBD1 (5 bases). CDR1 SGHRS and CDR2 YFSETQ come from the germline V gene. The CDR3 is 14 residues long. The V end lost 5 bases, the J end lost 0 bases, and 11 bases lay between the germline ends. CDR3 region: CASRPDRDQETQYF. CDR3 DNA sequence: TGCGCCAGCAGACCCGACAGAGACCAAGAGACCCAGTACTTC.